Sequencing of this T cell receptor (beta chain) was carried out in a study of blood T cell repertoires in COVID-19. Study details: Sites across the United States, Italy and Spain contributed samples from acute and convalescent COVID-19. Sources were T cells, B-cell-depleted T cells, or PBMCs; the material itself was cDNA or gDNA.

Per the original methods: For nucleated cells, counts were estimated from reference gene primer amplification. Sequencing was performed with immunoSEQ multiplex PCR; in TCRdb, only in-frame clones are kept and a portion is missing. V and J calls and clone size are as listed in that table; D and trimming were resolved from the DNA. The sample holds 88,000 or so clones; 75% to 90% are singletons and the top ten take less than 9%. Sequencing was performed on peripheral blood. The receptor was isolated from a man between 60 and 70 years old with acute or convalescent COVID-19.

The CDR3, as DNA: TGTGCCAGCAGCCTGGACAGGCCGAACACCGGGGAGCTGTTTTTT. Translated: CASSLDRPNTGELFF. The chain employs TRBV7-2 and TRBJ2-2, with 7 bases matching TRBD1. Germline lookup yields CDR1 SGHTA and CDR2 FQGNSA. The ends lost 5 bases at V and 0 bases at J; junction bases unmatched: 3. CDR3 size: 15 residues. The full variable domain, in which reference TRBV7-2 and TRBJ2-2 provide the parts outside the CDR3, is GAGVSQSPSNKVTEKGKDVELRCDPISGHTALYWYRQSLGQGLEFLIYFQGNSAPDKSGLPSDRFSAERTGGSVSTLTIQRTQQEDSAVYLCASSLDRPNTGELFFGEGSRLTVL.